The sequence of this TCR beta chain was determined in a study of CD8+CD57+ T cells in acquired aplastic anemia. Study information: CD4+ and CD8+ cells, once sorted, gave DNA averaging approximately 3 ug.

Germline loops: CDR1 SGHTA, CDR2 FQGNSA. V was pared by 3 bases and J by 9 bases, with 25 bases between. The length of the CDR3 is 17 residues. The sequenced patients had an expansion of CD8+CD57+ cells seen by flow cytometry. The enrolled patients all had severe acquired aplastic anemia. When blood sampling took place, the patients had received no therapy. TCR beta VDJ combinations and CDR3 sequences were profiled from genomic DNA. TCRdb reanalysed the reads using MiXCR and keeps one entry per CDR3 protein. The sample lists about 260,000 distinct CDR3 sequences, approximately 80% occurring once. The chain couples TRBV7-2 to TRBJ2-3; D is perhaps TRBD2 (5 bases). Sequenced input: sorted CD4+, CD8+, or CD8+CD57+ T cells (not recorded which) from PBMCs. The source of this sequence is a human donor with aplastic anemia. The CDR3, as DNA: TGTGCCAGCAGCTTGTCCGCTGGCGGCGACTATGGCTACACGCAGTATTTT. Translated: CASSLSAGGDYGYTQYF.